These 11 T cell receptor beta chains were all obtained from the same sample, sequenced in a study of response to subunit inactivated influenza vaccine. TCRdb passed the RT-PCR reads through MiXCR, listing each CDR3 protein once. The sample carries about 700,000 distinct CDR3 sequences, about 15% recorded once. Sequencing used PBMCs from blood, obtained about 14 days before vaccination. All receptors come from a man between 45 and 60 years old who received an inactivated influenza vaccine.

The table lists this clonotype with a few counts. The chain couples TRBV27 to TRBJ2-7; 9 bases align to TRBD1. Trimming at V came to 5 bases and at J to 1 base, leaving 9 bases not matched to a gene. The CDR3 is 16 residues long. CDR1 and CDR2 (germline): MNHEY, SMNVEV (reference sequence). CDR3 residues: CASSLLNRGLSYEQYF. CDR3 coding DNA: TGTGCCAGCAGTCTCTTAAACAGGGGGCTGTCCTACGAGCAGTACTTC.

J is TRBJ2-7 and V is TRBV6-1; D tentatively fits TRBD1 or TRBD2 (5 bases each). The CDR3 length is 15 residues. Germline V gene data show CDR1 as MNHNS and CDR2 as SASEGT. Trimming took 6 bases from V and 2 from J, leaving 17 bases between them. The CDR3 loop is CASSWRPDSTYEQYF. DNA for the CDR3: TGTGCCAGCAGCTGGAGGCCCGACAGCACCTACGAGCAGTACTTC.

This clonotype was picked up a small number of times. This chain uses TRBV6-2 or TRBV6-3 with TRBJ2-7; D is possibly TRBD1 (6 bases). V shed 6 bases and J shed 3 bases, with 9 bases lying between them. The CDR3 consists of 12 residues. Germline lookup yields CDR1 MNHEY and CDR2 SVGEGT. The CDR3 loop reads CASRLGGYEQYF. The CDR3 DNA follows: TGTGCCAGCAGGCTAGGGGGCTACGAGCAGTACTTC.

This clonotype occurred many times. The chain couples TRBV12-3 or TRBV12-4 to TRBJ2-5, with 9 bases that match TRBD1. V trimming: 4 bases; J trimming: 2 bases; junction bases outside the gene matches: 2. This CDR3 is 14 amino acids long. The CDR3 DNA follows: TGTGCCAGCAGTTACGGGACAGGGCAAGAGACCCAGTACTTC. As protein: CASSYGTGQETQYF.

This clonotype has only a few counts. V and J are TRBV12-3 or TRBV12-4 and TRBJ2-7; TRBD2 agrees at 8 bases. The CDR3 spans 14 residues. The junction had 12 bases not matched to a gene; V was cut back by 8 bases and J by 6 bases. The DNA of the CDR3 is TGTGCCAGCCGCGCGGGCCTAGCGGGTAGCGAGCAGTACTTC. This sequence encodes CASRAGLAGSEQYF.

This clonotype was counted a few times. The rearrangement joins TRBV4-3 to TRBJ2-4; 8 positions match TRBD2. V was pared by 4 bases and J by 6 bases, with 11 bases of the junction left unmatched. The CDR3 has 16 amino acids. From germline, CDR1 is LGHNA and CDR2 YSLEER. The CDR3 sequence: CASSLSNRGTRNIQYF. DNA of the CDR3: TGCGCCAGCAGCCTGTCAAATCGGGGGACTAGAAACATTCAGTACTTC.

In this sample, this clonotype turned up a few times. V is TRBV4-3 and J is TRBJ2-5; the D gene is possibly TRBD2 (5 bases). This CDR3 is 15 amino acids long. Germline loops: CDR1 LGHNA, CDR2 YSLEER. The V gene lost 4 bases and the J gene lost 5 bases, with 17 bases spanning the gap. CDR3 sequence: CASSRRWAGLETQYF. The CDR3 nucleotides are TGCGCCAGCAGCCGAAGGTGGGCGGGTCTGGAGACCCAGTACTTC.

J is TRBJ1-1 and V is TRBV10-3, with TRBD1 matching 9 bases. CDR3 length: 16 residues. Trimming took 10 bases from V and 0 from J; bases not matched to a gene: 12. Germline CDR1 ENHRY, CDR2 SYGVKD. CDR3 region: CASTKIQGAMNTEAFF. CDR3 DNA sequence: TGTGCCAGCACGAAGATACAGGGGGCTATGAACACTGAAGCTTTCTTT.

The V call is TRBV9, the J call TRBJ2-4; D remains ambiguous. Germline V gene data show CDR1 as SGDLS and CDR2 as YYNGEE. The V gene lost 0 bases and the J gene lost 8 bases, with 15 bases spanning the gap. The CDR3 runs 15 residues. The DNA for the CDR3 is TGTGCCAGCAGCGTAGTTGGCCTCCCTCGGGACATTCAGTACTTC. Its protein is CASSVVGLPRDIQYF. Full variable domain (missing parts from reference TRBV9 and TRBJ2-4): DSGVTQTPKHLITATGQRVTLRCSPRSGDLSVYWYQQSLDQGLQFLIQYYNGEERAKGNILERFSAQQFPDLHSELNLSSLELGDSALYFCASSVVGLPRDIQYFGAGTRLSVL.

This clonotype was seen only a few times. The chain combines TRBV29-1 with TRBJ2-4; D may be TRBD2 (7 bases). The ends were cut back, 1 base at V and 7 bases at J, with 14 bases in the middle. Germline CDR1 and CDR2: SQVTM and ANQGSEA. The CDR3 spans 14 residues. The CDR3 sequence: CSVEVWGGGNIQYF. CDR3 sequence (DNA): TGCAGCGTTGAAGTATGGGGGGGCGGGAACATTCAGTACTTC.

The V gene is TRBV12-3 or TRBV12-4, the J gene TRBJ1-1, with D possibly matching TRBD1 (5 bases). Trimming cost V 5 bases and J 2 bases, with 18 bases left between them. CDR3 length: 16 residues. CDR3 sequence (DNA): TGTGCCAGCAGTCTCGAATTACGGCGGGACAACACTGAAGCTTTCTTT. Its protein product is CASSLELRRDNTEAFF.